This note documents a single TCR beta chain sequence. The CDR3 length is 15 residues. Trimming shortened V by 2 bases and J by 5 bases, and 13 bases separated the two germline ends. Germline CDR1 reads SGHAT; CDR2 reads FQDESV (reference sequence). This sample was taken from a study of T cell changes during pregnancy in multiple sclerosis. Clones were sequenced by immunoSEQ multiplex PCR, and TCRdb holds only the in-frame ones, with some missing. The data show roughly 79,000 clones, with 90% to 95% seen just once and 0.4% to 0.45% held by the top ten. This receptor was identified in a female donor with multiple sclerosis, enrolled in a pregnancy study. The input for sequencing was CD4+ T cells from peripheral blood mononuclear cells, taken before pregnancy. The J gene is TRBJ1-5, the V gene TRBV11-1; D may be TRBD1 (6 bases). In DNA form, the CDR3 reads TGTGCCAGCAGCTTAAGTGGTGAGGGGGATCAGCCCCAGCATTTT. Protein sequence: CASSLSGEGDQPQHF.